The 10 T cell receptor beta chains listed next were all sequenced from one sample in a study of naive and memory T cell subsets. The study's findings and limits: Especially in CD8 cells, naive repertoires contained a few larger clonotypes, possibly CD45RA-re-expressing memory cells.

The beta constant-region primer was an equimolar mix of two oligonucleotides covering TRBC1 and TRBC2. Four rounds of PCR amplified the ligated cDNA using nested alpha and beta constant-region primers plus SP2. A single record per CDR3 protein comes from TCRdb applying MiXCR to the UMI-ligation and nested PCR reads. The sample lists roughly 100,000 distinct CDR3 sequences, 13% to 15% seen once, with roughly 3.1% in the top ten. For these TCRs, the target antigens are not known. The material sequenced was naive CD8+ T cells from blood. These receptors came from a human donor in good health.

In this sample, this clonotype turned up a few times. V is TRBV20-1 and J is TRBJ2-6; D remains ambiguous. CDR3 size: 19 residues. The V gene's germline CDR1 is DFQATT and CDR2 SNEGSKA (reference sequence). Trimming took 1 base from V and 0 from J, leaving 19 bases between them. DNA of the CDR3: TGCAGTGCTAGAGTGGCAAGGACGTTAGGTCGCTCTGGGGCCAACGTCCTGACTTTC. It codes for CSARVARTLGRSGANVLTF.

This clonotype was observed a few times. The V call is TRBV2, the J call TRBJ2-5; D might be TRBD1 (6 bases). Deletions cut 6 bases from V and 1 base from J, with 6 bases between. The CDR3 covers 12 residues. CDR1 and CDR2 (germline): SNHLY, FYNNEI. The CDR3 nucleotides are TGTGCCAGCAGCAGGGGCCAAGAGACCCAGTACTTC. It specifies CASSRGQETQYF.

This clonotype has a handful of counts. This chain connects TRBV12-3 or TRBV12-4 to TRBJ1-1; TRBD1 aligns across 7 bases. The CDR3 has 15 amino acids. Germline trimming cut 8 bases from V and 1 base from J; bases unmatched to any gene: 10. The CDR3 here is CASLSIQGKNTEAFF. The CDR3 region has the DNA TGTGCCAGCTTGTCCATACAGGGGAAGAACACTGAAGCTTTCTTT.

This clonotype was picked up many times. V usage is TRBV12-3 or TRBV12-4 and J usage is TRBJ2-5; TRBD2 matches 7 bases. The V gene end was trimmed by 3 bases and the J gene end by 5 bases; junction bases not matched to a gene: 9. This CDR3 region has 15 residues. The CDR3 DNA is TGTGCCAGCAGTTTCGGGGACTACCCCCGGGAGACCCAGTACTTC. Translated, it gives CASSFGDYPRETQYF.

This clonotype was recorded at least ten times. This chain links TRBV4-3 with TRBJ2-3, with 11 bases identical to TRBD2. V lost 2 bases to trimming and J lost 0 bases; unmatched junction nucleotides: 13. The CDR3 extends over 20 amino acids. CDR1 and CDR2 from the germline V gene are LGHNA and YSLEER. This CDR3 reads CASSQIPTSGGILSTDTQYF. The CDR3 DNA follows: TGCGCCAGCAGCCAAATCCCAACTAGCGGGGGTATCCTGAGCACAGATACGCAGTATTTT.

This chain uses TRBV12-3 or TRBV12-4 with TRBJ1-1, with 8 bases matching TRBD1. Losses at the gene ends were 3 bases for V and 3 bases for J; bases not matched to a gene: 3. This CDR3 is 14 amino acids long. The CDR3 sequence is CASSFGQGYTEAFF. CDR3 in DNA: TGTGCCAGCAGTTTTGGACAGGGTTACACTGAAGCTTTCTTT.

The chain combines TRBV5-1 with TRBJ2-1; 10 bases match TRBD2. This CDR3 has 16 amino acids. CDR1 is SGHRS, CDR2 YFSETQ, per germline. The V segment lost 4 bases and the J segment 7 bases; nucleotides outside the gene matches: 11. The CDR3 region has the DNA TGCGCCAGCAGCAGGAGTCCCGGACTAGCGGAAAATGAGCAGTTCTTC. Amino acids: CASSRSPGLAENEQFF.

This clonotype appeared many times. The chain joins TRBV7-3 to TRBJ2-3; unclear D gene. Germline CDR1 SGHTA, CDR2 FQGTGA. The CDR3 has 13 residues. The V gene lost 5 bases and the J gene lost 4 bases, with 10 bases spanning the gap. In DNA, the CDR3 is TGTGCCAGCAGCGCCCCGACCGCAGATACGCAGTATTTT. It yields the protein CASSAPTADTQYF.

There are a few counts of this clonotype. The chain links TRBV4-3 to TRBJ2-5; 7 nucleotides align to TRBD1. This CDR3 contains 14 residues. Germline loops: CDR1 LGHNA, CDR2 YSLEER. V lost 4 bases, J lost 4 bases, and 6 bases stayed unmatched. CDR3 in amino acids: CASSPARGTETQYF. The CDR3 DNA sequence: TGCGCCAGCAGCCCGGCCAGGGGGACAGAGACCCAGTACTTC.

This clonotype showed up just once. This CDR3 is CASSVGLAQETQYF. The CDR3 bases are TGTGCCAGCAGCGTAGGACTAGCGCAAGAGACCCAGTACTTC. This sequence joins TRBV9 and TRBJ2-5; 8 bases match TRBD2. Trimming took 0 bases from V and 2 from J; bases not matched to a gene: 0. The CDR3 runs 14 residues. Germline lookup yields CDR1 SGDLS and CDR2 YYNGEE.